This TCR beta chain was captured in a study of siplizumab effects on memory and regulatory T cells. Note on this clone: Its antigen is currently unknown.

Study findings and constraints: Unstimulated naive T cells seemed to show more diversity than memory cells did, and they also seemed to be among the major contributors to the alloresponse. The authors could not assign a naive or memory phenotype to roughly 75-96% of proliferating CD4+ or CD8+ clones.

This table comes from immunoSEQ multiplex PCR, and its TCRdb copy is limited to in-frame clones, with some not included. The table has 99,000 or so clones, approximately 94% seen once. CDR1 and CDR2 from the germline V gene are SEHNR and FQNEAQ (reference sequence). The V end was cut by 1 base, the J end by 0 bases, with 12 bases between. The CDR3 contains 16 residues. V usage is TRBV7-9 and J usage is TRBJ2-5; possibly TRBD1 or TRBD2 for D (6 bases each). The sequenced sample consisted of CD4+ T cells sorted from blood. This TCR came from a human donor in good health. CDR3: CASSLVGGKYQETQYF. The DNA of the CDR3 is TGTGCCAGCAGCTTAGTGGGGGGCAAGTACCAAGAGACCCAGTACTTC.